This T cell receptor (beta chain) was obtained from a study of blood T cell repertoires in COVID-19. Overall study: Acute-phase and convalescent COVID-19 samples originated in the United States, Italy and Spain. Sample material is recorded as cDNA or gDNA derived from T cells, B-cell-depleted T cells, or PBMCs.

Original handling: Amplifying reference gene primers gave estimates of nucleated cell counts. Clones were sequenced by immunoSEQ multiplex PCR, and TCRdb holds only the in-frame ones, with some missing. The D gene and trimming were derived from the DNA, and the V and J assignments and clone size from that table. The table shows some 100,000 clones, with around 90% occurring only once. Germline V lookup: CDR1 SGHNT, CDR2 YYREEE (reference sequence). This CDR3 region has 18 residues. The trim removed 5 bases at V and 4 bases at J, leaving 8 bases unmatched. The V gene is TRBV5-4, the J gene TRBJ2-2; 16 bases are shared with TRBD2. Sequencing input: peripheral blood. This sequence originates from a woman aged 80 or over with active COVID-19. CDR3 amino acids: CASSSGLAGGKITGELFF. CDR3 nucleotides: TGTGCCAGCAGTTCGGGACTAGCGGGAGGGAAGATCACCGGGGAGCTGTTTTTT.